The present T cell receptor beta chain was sequenced within a study of neurological immune-mediated disorders. Study-level results: The most TCR clonal expansion was seen in HTLV-1-associated myelopathy, whereas the least was seen in multiple sclerosis, below the level in healthy controls.

The CDR3 spans 16 residues. Germline CDR1 and CDR2: SEHNR and FQNEAQ (reference sequence). V lost 0 bases and J lost 5; bases outside the gene matches: 5. TCRdb reprocessed the 5' RACE reads with MiXCR, giving one entry per CDR3 protein. The table records 15,000 to 20,000 distinct CDR3 sequences, approximately 11% of them present only once. CD4+ or CD8+ T cells, around 1 million per library, were used for sorted libraries. This clonotype was counted ten times or more. Antigen unknown. The gene calls are TRBV7-9 and TRBJ1-1; 11 bases match TRBD1. This sequence was found in a woman in her fifties or sixties in good health. Sequencing was done on a sample of CD8+ T cells from blood. The CDR3 DNA is TGTGCCAGCAGCTTAGCGCTGGGACAGGGGGATACTGAAGCTTTCTTT. Protein: CASSLALGQGDTEAFF.